Detailed here is one T cell receptor (beta chain). Its antigen remains unknown. TCRdb reanalysed the 5' RACE reads using MiXCR and keeps one entry per CDR3 protein. The repertoire holds more than 250,000 distinct CDR3 sequences, with roughly 18% as singletons. The V and J ends lost 1 base and 8 bases respectively, with 11 bases between them. This CDR3 has 13 residues. This record belongs to a study of T-cell memory formation after mild COVID-19. The study's findings and limits: Among CD4+ contracting clones, most were CM and EM, and CD8+ ones EMRA.

The specimen was PBMCs or a T cell subset sorted from them (not recorded which). The sequence was collected from a young man who had mild COVID-19 (a few samples of this study predate the infection). Cell type and time point are not known. The chain combines TRBV12-3 or TRBV12-4 with TRBJ1-2; maybe TRBD1 (5 bases). CDR3 nucleotides: TGTGCCAGCAGTTTAGACAGGACCTTGGGCTACACCTTC. Protein sequence: CASSLDRTLGYTF.